Listed below are T cell receptor beta chains from one sample, sequenced in a study of cytomegalovirus exposure and HLA in healthy donors. TCRdb's copy holds only in-frame clones and misses some; the assay was immunoSEQ multiplex PCR. The profile shows about 200,000 clones, around four fifths of them singletons. Sequencing was carried out using PBMCs. These receptors were taken from a man between 40 and 49 years old in good health and CMV-seropositive. CDR3s include the opening cysteine and the closing phenylalanine or tryptophan. The D gene is left open where the match is weak. Where a row states a size, it is once, few, many or the class of an expanded clone; other rows omit it.

TRBV9	NA	TRBJ1-5	NA	CASSVGDTYQPQHF	TGTGCCAGCAGCGTAGGGGACACCTATCAGCCCCAGCATTTT
TRBV5-1	TRBD1	TRBJ2-7	NA	CASSLDRGVDEQYF	TGCGCCAGCAGCTTGGACAGGGGGGTAGACGAGCAGTACTTC
TRBV28	TRBD1	TRBJ1-5	few	CASSPGQGGNQPQHF	TGTGCCAGCAGCCCCGGACAGGGTGGCAATCAGCCCCAGCATTTT
TRBV5-1	NA	TRBJ2-1	NA	CASSLTSLVNEQFF	TGCGCCAGCAGCTTAACGAGTTTGGTGAATGAGCAGTTCTTC
TRBV7-6	TRBD1	TRBJ1-2	few	CASRPFPGGGGNGYTF	TGTGCCAGCAGGCCCTTTCCAGGAGGGGGCGGAAATGGCTACACCTTC
TRBV2	NA	TRBJ1-1	NA	CASSDERGTEAFF	TGTGCCAGCAGTGATGAAAGGGGGACTGAAGCTTTCTTT
TRBV6-6	NA	TRBJ2-3	NA	CASSQGRSTDTQYF	TGTGCCAGCAGTCAGGGAAGGAGCACAGATACGCAGTATTTT
TRBV9	TRBD2	TRBJ2-5	NA	CASSVGLMGGEETQYF	TGTGCCAGCAGCGTAGGATTGATGGGGGGGGAGGAGACCCAGTACTTC
TRBV21-1	NA	TRBJ2-7	NA	CASSKVNGLAGYEQYF	TGTGCCAGCAGCAAAGTAAACGGACTAGCAGGCTACGAGCAGTACTTC
TRBV6-1	TRBD2	TRBJ2-1	once	CATDAQGLAGAEQFF	TGTGCCACCGATGCGCAGGGGCTAGCGGGAGCTGAGCAGTTCTTC
TRBV5-6	NA	TRBJ2-1	NA	CASSSNNEQFF	TGTGCCAGCAGCTCAAACAATGAGCAGTTCTTC
TRBV7-9	NA	TRBJ1-2	NA	CAGDRGGGYTF	TGTGCCGGTGATAGGGGAGGAGGCTACACCTTC
TRBV25-1	NA	TRBJ2-1	NA	CASSEAAPGNEQFF	TGTGCCAGCAGTGAGGCAGCTCCAGGGAATGAGCAGTTCTTC
TRBV19	TRBD2	TRBJ2-1	NA	CASSRTSGSGSEQFF	TGTGCCAGTAGTAGGACAAGCGGGAGCGGTAGTGAGCAGTTCTTC
TRBV6-5	NA	TRBJ1-2	NA	CASNRQETVGGYTF	TGTGCCAGCAACCGACAGGAAACCGTAGGTGGCTACACCTTC
TRBV28	TRBD2	TRBJ2-1	NA	CASTTGLAGASSYNEQFF	TGTGCCAGCACCACGGGACTAGCGGGAGCTAGCTCCTACAATGAGCAGTTCTTC
TRBV2	NA	TRBJ2-1	NA	CASSPGGPEQFF	TGTGCCAGCAGTCCAGGTGGTCCTGAGCAGTTCTTC
TRBV10-3	TRBD1	TRBJ1-5	NA	CASRDRENQPQHF	TGTGCCAGCCGGGACAGGGAGAATCAGCCCCAGCATTTT
TRBV4-1	NA	TRBJ2-1	NA	CASSQDNGEQFF	TGCGCCAGCAGCCAAGATAACGGGGAGCAGTTCTTC
TRBV11-2	NA	TRBJ2-5	once	CASSSDLQWTQYF	TGTGCCAGCAGCTCCGACCTACAGTGGACCCAGTACTTC
TRBV19	NA	TRBJ2-5	NA	CASSIGWGPGEETQYF	TGTGCCAGTAGTATAGGTTGGGGGCCAGGGGAAGAGACCCAGTACTTC
TRBV12-5	NA	TRBJ1-2	NA	CASGQGRSYTF	TGTGCTAGTGGCCAGGGCCGGAGTTACACCTTC
TRBV5-6	NA	TRBJ2-2	NA	CASSPRGIGELFF	TGTGCCAGCAGCCCGCGGGGCATCGGGGAGCTGTTTTTT
TRBV5-6	NA	TRBJ2-5	few	CASSLDRLGETQYF	TGTGCCAGCAGCTTGGACAGGTTGGGGGAGACCCAGTACTTC
TRBV5-1	TRBD1	TRBJ1-4	NA	CASSPDGQGVEKLFF	TGCGCCAGCAGCCCCGACGGACAGGGGGTAGAAAAACTGTTTTTT
TRBV30	TRBD1	TRBJ1-2	NA	CAWSVGAGGNYGYTF	TGTGCCTGGAGTGTAGGGGCAGGGGGTAACTATGGCTACACCTTC
TRBV30	TRBD1	TRBJ1-2	NA	CAWRSSGTAYGYTF	TGTGCCTGGAGGAGCTCTGGGACAGCTTATGGCTACACCTTC
TRBV4-2	TRBD1	TRBJ2-1	NA	CASSQIIRDRIYNEQFF	TGTGCCAGCAGCCAAATAATCCGGGACAGGATATACAATGAGCAGTTCTTC
TRBV5-1	TRBD2	TRBJ2-1	NA	CASSFTRGAYNEQFF	TGCGCCAGCAGCTTTACGCGGGGGGCCTACAATGAGCAGTTCTTC
TRBV5-1	TRBD1	TRBJ1-1	NA	CASSSRTGNTEAFF	TGCGCCAGCAGCTCGCGGACAGGGAACACTGAAGCTTTCTTT
TRBV18	TRBD2	TRBJ2-7	NA	CASSGTSGSHEQYF	TGTGCCAGCTCAGGGACTAGCGGGAGCCACGAGCAGTACTTC
TRBV10-1	TRBD2	TRBJ2-1	NA	CASSDPSGVYNEQFF	TGCGCCAGCAGTGACCCTAGCGGAGTCTACAATGAGCAGTTCTTC
TRBV18	NA	TRBJ1-2	NA	CASSPYGTNYGYTF	TGTGCCAGCTCACCATACGGGACTAACTATGGCTACACCTTC
TRBV15	TRBD2	TRBJ2-4	NA	CATRRRGGDIQYF	TGTGCCACCAGACGAAGGGGAGGGGACATTCAGTACTTC
TRBV25-1	TRBD1	TRBJ1-6	once	CASTCLPRDRNSPLHF	TGTGCCAGCACTTGTCTTCCTCGGGACAGAAATTCACCCCTCCACTTT
TRBV7-9	TRBD2	TRBJ2-7	NA	CASSLGGSGNEQYF	TGTGCCAGCAGCTTAGGCGGGAGCGGGAACGAGCAGTACTTC
TRBV7-9	NA	TRBJ2-3	NA	CASSLTGTDTQYF	TGTGCCAGCAGCTTAACAGGGACAGATACGCAGTATTTT
TRBV16	TRBD2	TRBJ2-3	NA	CASSPLTSGSTDTQYF	TGTGCCAGCAGCCCACTGACTAGCGGCAGCACAGATACGCAGTATTTT
TRBV6-5	NA	TRBJ2-5	NA	CASSYSPVSRETQYF	TGTGCCAGCAGTTATAGTCCTGTGAGCAGGGAGACCCAGTACTTC
TRBV4-3	TRBD2	TRBJ2-2	NA	CASSQEGLAHTGELFF	TGCGCCAGCAGCCAAGAGGGACTAGCGCACACCGGGGAGCTGTTTTTT
TRBV6-5	NA	TRBJ2-7	NA	CASGRPYEQYF	TGTGCCAGCGGGAGGCCCTACGAGCAGTACTTC
TRBV30	TRBD2	TRBJ2-2	NA	CAWSSGSVGGELFF	TGTGCCTGGAGTAGCGGGAGCGTAGGCGGGGAGCTGTTTTTT